This section outlines one TCR beta chain sequence together with its context. What it binds is not known. J was trimmed by 6 bases and V by 4 bases; bases with no gene match: 7. Germline CDR1 SGHRS, CDR2 YFSETQ. The length of the CDR3 is 15 residues. The data derive from a study of persistence of HIV-infected CD4 T cells. Cells were stimulated nonspecifically with anti-CD3/anti-CD28 magnetic beads. CD4+ T cells upregulating both CD40 ligand and CD69 were sorted as responding cells. Undetectable plasma HIV-1 RNA below 50 copies/mL lasted at least 4 years. This was the immunoSEQ version 4 assay in survey mode. Profiling relied on immunoSEQ multiplex PCR, and the TCRdb table lists in-frame clones only, not all of them. Of 37,000 or so clones detected, about 87% appear once; the ten largest clones hold approximately 1.2%.

The receptor comes from an adult man with HIV who was CMV-seropositive. The J gene is TRBJ2-1, the V gene TRBV5-1; 10 nucleotides line up with TRBD2. The sample was CD4+ T cells sorted from PBMCs after approximately 18-hour stimulation, taken from a patient who received antiretroviral therapy. The CDR3 is CASSREAGGPNEQFF. The CDR3, as DNA: TGCGCCAGCAGCCGCGAAGCGGGAGGGCCCAATGAGCAGTTCTTC. Combining the CDR3 with reference TRBV5-1 and TRBJ2-1 gives the whole variable domain KAGVTQTPRYLIKTRGQQVTLSCSPISGHRSVSWYQQTPGQGLQFLFEYFSETQRNKGNFPGRFSGRQFSNSRSEMNVSTLELGDSALYLCASSREAGGPNEQFFGPGTRLTVL.